This T cell receptor beta chain was identified during a study of blood T cell repertoires in COVID-19. Only in-frame clones appear in the TCRdb table, and some are missing; sequencing was by immunoSEQ multiplex PCR. Of around 300,000 clones listed, roughly 91% are singletons. Germline V CDR1 and CDR2: MNHNS, SASEGT. The CDR3 spans 13 residues. V lost 3 bases to trimming and J lost 7 bases, with 10 bases between them. The receptor was derived from a man between 50 and 59 years old with active or convalescent COVID-19. The sequencing sample was made of peripheral blood. V gene TRBV6-1 combines with J gene TRBJ1-5; D remains ambiguous. Here the CDR3 reads CASSDRWQQPQHF. Written as DNA, the CDR3 is TGTGCCAGCAGTGACAGGTGGCAACAGCCCCAGCATTTT.